These 29 T cell receptor beta chains originate from one sample sequenced in a study of cytotoxic CD8 clonotypes in ibrutinib-treated CLL. The protocol was immunoSEQ multiplex PCR, while the TCRdb copy is restricted to in-frame clones and leaves out a portion. The table includes roughly 15,000 clones, approximately 58% detected once. Sample: PBMCs, taken before ibrutinib treatment. These receptors originate from a human donor with chronic lymphocytic leukemia.

This chain links TRBV20-1 with TRBJ1-2; D gene unclear. The CDR3 is 11 residues long. Germline CDR1 reads DFQATT; CDR2 reads SNEGSKA (reference sequence). CDR3 coding DNA: TGCATTCCCGGCGAGAACTATGGCTACACCTTC. Encoded protein: CIPGENYGYTF.

This clone has only a few counts. Other DNA variants within this sample encode the same CDR3. The V call is TRBV28, the J call TRBJ2-5; D tentatively fits TRBD1 or TRBD2 (6 bases each). This CDR3 has 18 residues. V was trimmed by 6 bases and J by 2 bases, leaving 25 bases between them. Germline V gene data show CDR1 as MDHEN and CDR2 as SYDVKM. DNA of the CDR3: TGTGCCAGCAGGGCGGGACACCCGCTAGAGGTCTTTCAAGAGACCCAGTACTTC. Translation: CASRAGHPLEVFQETQYF.

The rearrangement uses TRBV6-5 and TRBJ2-3; D is unclear. The CDR3 has 16 amino acids. The V end lost 2 bases, the J end lost 2 bases, and 14 bases lay between the germline ends. From germline, CDR1 is MNHEY and CDR2 SVGAGI. The CDR3 DNA follows: TGTGCCAGCAGTTACAGGGTGCTGGGTTCCACAGATACGCAGTATTTT. Encoded protein: CASSYRVLGSTDTQYF.

The gene calls are TRBV4-1 and TRBJ2-3; no reliable D call. This CDR3 contains 17 residues. Germline V CDR1 and CDR2: MGHRA, YSYEKL. With 0 bases removed from V and 2 bases from J, the gap between germline ends came to 15 bases. The CDR3 is CASSQEGRALNTDTQYF. The CDR3 DNA follows: TGCGCCAGCAGCCAAGAAGGAAGGGCCCTCAACACAGATACGCAGTATTTT.

This sequence joins TRBV5-1 and TRBJ1-1; D is unresolved. Trimming took 6 bases from V and 0 from J, leaving 12 bases between them. Germline loops: CDR1 SGHRS, CDR2 YFSETQ. The CDR3 consists of 14 residues. The CDR3 reads CASTKTSLNTEAFF. In DNA, the CDR3 is TGCGCCAGCACTAAAACCAGTTTGAACACTGAAGCTTTCTTT.

This clone was counted between two and nine times. This rearrangement joins TRBV5-1 to TRBJ2-1, with D tentatively TRBD2 (5 bases). Germline assignment: CDR1 SGHRS and CDR2 YFSETQ. CDR3 size: 13 residues. Trimming shortened V by 0 bases and J by 7 bases, and 8 bases separated the two germline ends. CDR3 sequence (DNA): TGCGCCAGCAGCTTGGCCGGGGTAAATGAGCAGTTCTTC. As protein: CASSLAGVNEQFF.

The chain couples TRBV2 to TRBJ1-5, with no clear D. Looked up from germline, CDR1 is SNHLY and CDR2 is FYNNEI. The length of the CDR3 is 15 residues. Trimming left V 7 bases short and J 2 bases short, with 15 bases between. This chain's CDR3 is CASKEGGRGNQPQHF. CDR3 coding DNA: TGTGCCAGCAAGGAAGGTGGTAGGGGCAATCAGCCCCAGCATTTT.

V usage is TRBV27 and J usage is TRBJ2-3; 10 bases are shared with TRBD2. This CDR3 spans 17 amino acids. The V gene's germline CDR1 is MNHEY and CDR2 SMNVEV (reference sequence). The junction had 8 bases not matched to a gene; V was cut back by 0 bases and J by 5 bases. The CDR3 spells CASSLSGASGGLDTQYF. CDR3 DNA sequence: TGTGCCAGCAGTTTATCGGGGGCTAGCGGGGGTCTAGATACGCAGTATTTT.

In this sample, this clone turned up once. The chain has TRBV5-6 and TRBJ2-3; D gene uncertain. The CDR3 runs 12 residues. V lost 4 bases and J 4 bases, leaving 7 bases between the germline ends. The germline V gene has CDR1 SGHDT and CDR2 YYEEEE. This chain's CDR3 is CASSHSPDTQYF. The CDR3 DNA is TGTGCCAGCAGCCATAGCCCAGATACGCAGTATTTT.

V gene TRBV6-1 combines with J gene TRBJ1-3; D remains ambiguous. Germline V gene lookup returns CDR1 MNHNS and CDR2 SASEGT. The CDR3 length is 14 residues. Trimming pared 7 bases from V and 7 bases from J, leaving 17 bases between. CDR3 nucleotides: TGTGCCAGCACGACCCTCACTTTATCGAACACCATATATTTT. Its translation is CASTTLTLSNTIYF.

The rearrangement uses TRBV13 and TRBJ1-3, with no clear D. V was shortened by 1 base and J by 2 bases, with 9 bases between the two germline ends. The CDR3 runs 15 residues. CDR1 is PRHDT and CDR2 is FYEKMQ in the germline V gene (reference sequence). In nucleotides, the CDR3 is TGTGCCAGCAGCTTAGAGCGCAGGCCTGGAAACACCATATATTTT. This gives the protein CASSLERRPGNTIYF. Variable domain in full (rest from reference TRBV13 and TRBJ1-3): AAGVIQSPRHLIKEKRETATLKCYPIPRHDTVYWYQQGPGQDPQFLISFYEKMQSDKGSIPDRFSAQQFSDYHSELNMSSLELGDSALYFCASSLERRPGNTIYFGEGSWLTVV.

The chain recombines TRBV19 with TRBJ2-2, with D tentatively TRBD2 (6 bases). Germline V gene lookup returns CDR1 LNHDA and CDR2 SQIVND (reference sequence). The CDR3 runs to 13 residues. V was pared by 9 bases and J by 4 bases, with 12 bases between. The DNA for the CDR3 is TGTGCCAGCCGTGGGACTCGCACCGGGGAGCTGTTTTTT. Protein product: CASRGTRTGELFF.

The chain uses TRBV5-1 and TRBJ1-4; D is unresolved. The CDR3 is 16 amino acids. Germline-derived CDR1 and CDR2 are SGHRS and YFSETQ. V shed 4 bases and J shed 0 bases, with 13 bases lying between them. DNA of the CDR3: TGCGCCAGCAGCATCACAGTCCCGACAACTAATGAAAAACTGTTTTTT. This sequence encodes CASSITVPTTNEKLFF.

In its sample, this clone was seen a few times. This chain connects TRBV5-1 to TRBJ2-5; 12 bases are a match to TRBD2. This CDR3 is built from 16 residues. Per germline, CDR1 SGHRS and CDR2 YFSETQ. With 5 bases clipped from V and 4 bases from J, the junction kept 9 bases outside the gene matches. In nucleotides, the CDR3 is TGCGCCAGCAGGAGACTAGCGGGAGATGGGAGAGAGACCCAGTACTTC. This gives the protein CASRRLAGDGRETQYF.

The rearrangement links TRBV7-2 to TRBJ1-5; D is ambiguous. The CDR3 sequence is 13 residues long. CDR1 and CDR2 (germline): SGHTA, FQGNSA. V shed 4 bases and J shed 9 bases, with 13 bases lying between them. The CDR3 DNA follows: TGTGCCAGCAGCTCGGACCCCCTGGGGCCCCAGCATTTT. This gives the protein CASSSDPLGPQHF.

The rearrangement joins TRBV5-1 to TRBJ1-1; D gene uncertain. V was cut by 4 bases and J by 0 bases, with 7 bases left in between. Germline values: CDR1 SGHRS, CDR2 YFSETQ. This CDR3 has 13 residues. This CDR3 is CASSMRLNTEAFF. CDR3 coding DNA: TGCGCCAGCAGCATGCGGCTGAACACTGAAGCTTTCTTT.

About this clone: At one end, the junction sequence differs from germline, possibly due to a read error. The V gene is TRBV15, the J gene TRBJ2-2, with 7 bases lining up with TRBD1. CDR1 LNHNV and CDR2 YYDKDF come from the germline V gene (reference sequence). This CDR3 contains 18 residues. CDR3: CATSREKGARIHTRELFF. The DNA for the CDR3 is TGTGCCACCAGCAGAGAGAAGGGGGCTAGGATCCACACCCGGGAGCTGTTTTTT. Using reference TRBV15 and TRBJ2-2 for the parts outside the CDR3, the full variable domain is DAMVIQNPRYQVTQFGKPVTLSCSQTLNHNVMYWYQQKSSQAPKLLFHYYDKDFNNEADTPDNFQSRRPNTSFCFLDIRSPGLGDTAMYLCATSREKGARIHTRELFFGEGSRLTVL.

The chain carries TRBV18 and TRBJ2-3; 7 bases align to TRBD2. Germline-derived CDR1 and CDR2 are KGHSH and LQKENI. J was trimmed by 1 base and V by 0 bases; bases with no gene match: 10. This CDR3 has 18 amino acids. The CDR3 region is CASSPPFAGVEGTDTQYF. The CDR3 coding sequence is TGTGCCAGCTCACCACCCTTTGCGGGGGTCGAGGGCACAGATACGCAGTATTTT.

The DNA of the CDR3 is TGCAGTGCTAGGATCGACTACACCTTC. It yields the protein CSARIDYTF. The gene calls are TRBV20-1 and TRBJ1-2; no reliable D call. Germline-derived CDR1 and CDR2 are DFQATT and SNEGSKA (reference sequence). Between the trimmed V and J ends, which lost 3 bases and 10 bases, there was a span of 6 bases. The CDR3 covers 9 residues.

The V gene is TRBV7-9, the J gene TRBJ1-2; D gene uncertain. Trimming left V 5 bases short and J 3 bases short, with 13 bases between. Germline assignment: CDR1 SEHNR and CDR2 FQNEAQ (reference sequence). The CDR3 extends over 14 amino acids. The CDR3: CASSERTFDYGYTF. CDR3 coding DNA: TGTGCCAGCAGCGAGCGAACATTCGACTATGGCTACACCTTC.

This chain links TRBV7-9 with TRBJ2-3; unclear D gene. This CDR3 region has 14 residues. The V and J ends lost 4 bases and 5 bases respectively, with 13 bases between them. Germline CDR1 and CDR2: SEHNR and FQNEAQ (reference sequence). Here the CDR3 reads CASSSDWSEDTQYF. The DNA of the CDR3 is TGTGCCAGCAGCTCCGACTGGTCGGAAGATACGCAGTATTTT.

The rearrangement links TRBV6-6 to TRBJ1-1; maybe TRBD1 (5 bases). Per germline, CDR1 MNHNY and CDR2 SVGAGI (reference sequence). V was cut by 2 bases and J by 5 bases, with 12 bases left in between. The CDR3 runs 14 residues. CDR3 DNA sequence: TGTGCCAGCAGTTACCTGTCGCCAGGGACTGAAGCTTTCTTT. This gives the protein CASSYLSPGTEAFF.

The chain combines TRBV7-9 with TRBJ2-4; D not certain. V shed 5 bases and J shed 0 bases, with 11 bases lying between them. This CDR3 contains 15 residues. Germline V gene sequence: CDR1 SEHNR, CDR2 FQNEAQ (reference sequence). CDR3 protein: CASSPLALAKNIQYF. The CDR3 DNA reads TGTGCCAGCAGCCCCCTGGCCCTAGCCAAAAACATTCAGTACTTC.

The chain recombines TRBV6-5 with TRBJ2-7, with 13 bases aligning to TRBD2. The CDR3 contains 14 residues. V dropped 8 bases and J dropped 6; count of bases not matched to a gene: 7. Germline values: CDR1 MNHEY, CDR2 SVGAGI. The CDR3: CASDRTSGSGEQYF. The CDR3, as DNA: TGTGCCAGCGACCGGACTAGCGGGAGTGGCGAGCAGTACTTC.

This chain links TRBV7-2 with TRBJ2-7; D is perhaps TRBD1 (5 bases). Germline-derived CDR1 and CDR2 are SGHTA and FQGNSA. There are 15 residues in the CDR3. Trimming pared 4 bases from V and 3 bases from J, leaving 16 bases between. The CDR3 is CASSSGPTTFYEQYF. Written as DNA, the CDR3 is TGTGCCAGCAGCTCAGGGCCCACCACCTTCTACGAGCAGTACTTC.

The chain employs TRBV10-3 and TRBJ2-1; unclear D gene. Germline V gene lookup returns CDR1 ENHRY and CDR2 SYGVKD. Deletions cut 1 base from V and 3 bases from J, with 13 bases between. The CDR3 runs 16 residues. The CDR3 spells CAISELGKGLYNEQFF. The CDR3 DNA sequence: TGTGCCATCAGTGAGTTGGGGAAGGGCCTCTACAATGAGCAGTTCTTC.

The rearrangement links TRBV7-8 to TRBJ2-1; a weak D match, TRBD1 (6 bases). Looked up from germline, CDR1 is SGHVS and CDR2 is FQNEAQ. The CDR3 has 15 amino acids. Trimming took off 0 bases at V and 3 bases at J, with 9 bases between the two ends. The CDR3 DNA follows: TGTGCCAGCAGCTTAGCACAGGGTGTCTACAATGAGCAGTTCTTC. The encoded protein is CASSLAQGVYNEQFF.

This clone was seen a single time. The chain joins TRBV6-1 to TRBJ2-2, with 11 bases that match TRBD2. From germline, CDR1 is MNHNS and CDR2 SASEGT. Trimming cost V 4 bases and J 5 bases; bases outside gene matches: 9. This CDR3 contains 17 residues. CDR3 nucleotides: TGTGCCAGCAGTGCTCTTACTAGCGGGAGTAGTACCGGGGAGCTGTTTTTT. Translation: CASSALTSGSSTGELFF.

V gene TRBV5-4 combines with J gene TRBJ1-2; 9 nucleotides match TRBD1. Germline CDR1 and CDR2: SGHNT and YYREEE (reference sequence). The CDR3 consists of 17 residues. After removal of 1 base from V and 0 bases from J, the junction contained 7 bases not matched to a gene. The CDR3 loop reads CASSLPQQGAANYGYTF. CDR3 bases: TGTGCCAGCAGCTTGCCCCAACAGGGGGCGGCTAACTATGGCTACACCTTC.